The 14 T cell receptor beta chains below were found in one sample sequenced in a study of T-cell reconstitution after alpha-beta-depleted transplantation in children. Unique molecular identifiers were used to barcode this TCRbeta library. TCRdb reprocessed the PCR reads with MiXCR, giving one entry per CDR3 protein. Of more than 550,000 distinct CDR3 sequences in the sample, roughly a tenth were seen once. Sequencing was performed on PBMCs from the stem cell graft donor, taken from the stem cell graft. The receptors were gathered from a human donor who donated a stem cell graft to a child with acute myeloid leukemia.

This clonotype was counted only a few times. V and J are TRBV6-2 or TRBV6-3 and TRBJ2-1, with D perhaps TRBD2 (6 bases). The germline V gene has CDR1 MNHEY and CDR2 SVGEGT. With 0 bases removed from V and 8 bases from J, the gap between germline ends came to 8 bases. The CDR3 is 13 residues long. Written as DNA, the CDR3 is TGTGCCAGCAGTTACTCGTGGGGGGATGAGCAGTTCTTC. The encoded protein is CASSYSWGDEQFF.

This clonotype has ten or more counts. The chain links TRBV5-8 to TRBJ2-7, with D tentatively TRBD1 or TRBD2 (5 bases each). CDR1 is SGHTS and CDR2 is YDEGEE in the germline V gene. V was pared by 1 base and J by 6 bases, with 14 bases between. This CDR3 is 14 amino acids long. The CDR3 reads CASSLRGPAAEQYF. The CDR3 DNA reads TGTGCCAGCAGCTTGCGGGGCCCCGCCGCCGAGCAGTACTTC. The entire variable domain, with the rest obtained from reference TRBV5-8 and TRBJ2-7, is as follows: EAGVTQSPTHLIKTRGQQATLRCSPISGHTSVYWYQQALGLGLQFLLWYDEGEERNRGNFPPRFSGRQFPNYSSELNVNALELEDSALYLCASSLRGPAAEQYFGPGTRLTVT.

In its sample, this clonotype was seen many times. This chain's CDR3 is CASSYLESYNEQFF. The CDR3 DNA is TGTGCCAGCAGCTATCTAGAGTCCTACAATGAGCAGTTCTTC. The chain uses TRBV9 and TRBJ2-1; D unclear. Germline CDR1 is SGDLS and CDR2 is YYNGEE. V dropped 4 bases and J dropped 1 base, with 9 bases sitting between them. The CDR3 totals 14 residues.

This clonotype came up many times. This chain joins TRBV7-9 and TRBJ1-1; 7 positions match TRBD1. The germline V gene encodes CDR1 SEHNR and CDR2 FQNEAQ (reference sequence). V shed 3 bases and J 0 bases; nucleotides not matched to a gene: 16. The CDR3 consists of 19 residues. This chain's CDR3 is CASSFGSYRGGGLNTEAFF. The CDR3 DNA reads TGTGCCAGCAGCTTCGGTAGCTACAGGGGTGGGGGACTGAACACTGAAGCTTTCTTT.

This sequence joins TRBV7-9 and TRBJ2-5; the D gene is possibly TRBD2 (5 bases). The CDR3 is 13 amino acids. The ends were cut back, 5 bases at V and 2 bases at J, with 9 bases in the middle. The germline CDR1 and CDR2 sequences are SEHNR and FQNEAQ (reference sequence). The DNA of the CDR3 is TGTGCCAGCAGCACGGACTTACAAGAGACCCAGTACTTC. Protein sequence: CASSTDLQETQYF. Variable domain in full (rest from reference TRBV7-9 and TRBJ2-5): DTGVSQNPRHKITKRGQNVTFRCDPISEHNRLYWYRQTLGQGPEFLTYFQNEAQLEKSRLLSDRFSAERPKGSFSTLEIQRTEQGDSAMYLCASSTDLQETQYFGPGTRLLVL.

This clonotype occurred many times. The V gene is TRBV28, the J gene TRBJ2-2; 7 nucleotides agree with TRBD1. The V segment lost 6 bases and the J segment 5 bases; nucleotides outside the gene matches: 6. The CDR3 is made up of 14 amino acids. Germline V CDR1 and CDR2: MDHEN, SYDVKM. CDR3 loop: CASSWTGRTGELFF. CDR3 DNA sequence: TGTGCCAGCAGCTGGACAGGCCGGACCGGGGAGCTGTTTTTT.

This clonotype has a count of ten or more. The V gene is TRBV28, the J gene TRBJ2-7; TRBD2 matches 8 bases. CDR3 length: 15 amino acids. V lost 2 bases, J lost 2 bases, and 5 bases stayed unmatched. CDR1 and CDR2 (germline): MDHEN, SYDVKM. CDR3 loop: CASSLEGSGAYEQYF. DNA for the CDR3: TGTGCCAGCAGTTTAGAGGGTAGCGGGGCCTACGAGCAGTACTTC.

This clonotype was picked up many times. CDR3 sequence reads: CASLPQLTDTQYF. The CDR3 region has the DNA TGTGCCAGCCTCCCGCAGCTCACAGATACGCAGTATTTT. The chain carries TRBV28 and TRBJ2-3; the D is unclear. The V end was cut by 8 bases, the J end by 2 bases, with 11 bases between. Germline V gives CDR1 MDHEN, CDR2 SYDVKM. The CDR3 covers 13 residues.

The gene calls are TRBV20-1 and TRBJ2-1; D may correspond to TRBD1 or TRBD2 (7 bases each). CDR1 and CDR2 (germline): DFQATT, SNEGSKA (reference sequence). This CDR3 has 12 residues. V dropped 6 bases and J dropped 5 bases, with 11 bases sitting between them. Here the CDR3 DNA reads TGCAGTGCGGGGGGGACAGACAATGAGCAGTTCTTC. Amino acids: CSAGGTDNEQFF.

This clonotype has a count of ten or more. The chain joins TRBV12-3 or TRBV12-4 to TRBJ2-3; the match to TRBD2 covers 7 bases. Losses at the gene ends were 9 bases for V and 8 bases for J; bases not matched to a gene: 11. The CDR3 totals 13 residues. CDR3 region: CASSVTSEATQYF. The CDR3 DNA reads as TGTGCCAGTAGTGTTACTAGCGAAGCTACGCAGTATTTT.

This clonotype was seen repeatedly, ten times or more. This chain joins TRBV20-1 and TRBJ2-7; the D gene is possibly TRBD2 (6 bases). Trimming pared 1 base from V and 6 bases from J, leaving 16 bases between. Per the germline V gene, CDR1 is DFQATT and CDR2 is SNEGSKA (reference sequence). The CDR3 consists of 14 residues. The CDR3 sequence: CSARVGLKPGEQYF. CDR3 nucleotide sequence: TGCAGTGCTAGAGTAGGACTAAAGCCGGGCGAGCAGTACTTC.

This clonotype has ten or more counts. The chain couples TRBV11-2 to TRBJ1-1; TRBD1 is a possible D gene (5 bases). The V gene lost 0 bases and the J gene lost 8 bases, with 13 bases spanning the gap. Germline values: CDR1 SGHAT, CDR2 FQNNGV. The CDR3 consists of 14 residues. The CDR3 reads CASSLDSGRLEAFF. CDR3 coding DNA: TGTGCCAGCAGCTTAGATTCGGGGCGGCTAGAAGCTTTCTTT.

This clonotype came up a few times. The chain carries TRBV5-6 and TRBJ1-3; 12 bases are a match to TRBD1. The CDR3 contains 16 residues. V gave up 1 base and J gave up 7 bases; unmatched junction bases: 6. In germline, CDR1 is SGHDT, CDR2 YYEEEE. The CDR3 DNA reads TGTGCCAGCAGCTTGCCGGGGACAGGGGGCCCGAACACCATATATTTT. Translating it yields CASSLPGTGGPNTIYF.

This rearrangement joins TRBV7-2 to TRBJ2-7; D could derive from TRBD1 or TRBD2 (5 bases each). Trimming stripped 4 bases from V and 0 bases from J, with 13 bases between. Germline CDR1 reads SGHTA; CDR2 reads FQGNSA. This CDR3 is built from 15 residues. The CDR3, as DNA: TGTGCCAGCAGCTACTGGGACGGTGCCTCCTACGAGCAGTACTTC. Its translation is CASSYWDGASYEQYF.